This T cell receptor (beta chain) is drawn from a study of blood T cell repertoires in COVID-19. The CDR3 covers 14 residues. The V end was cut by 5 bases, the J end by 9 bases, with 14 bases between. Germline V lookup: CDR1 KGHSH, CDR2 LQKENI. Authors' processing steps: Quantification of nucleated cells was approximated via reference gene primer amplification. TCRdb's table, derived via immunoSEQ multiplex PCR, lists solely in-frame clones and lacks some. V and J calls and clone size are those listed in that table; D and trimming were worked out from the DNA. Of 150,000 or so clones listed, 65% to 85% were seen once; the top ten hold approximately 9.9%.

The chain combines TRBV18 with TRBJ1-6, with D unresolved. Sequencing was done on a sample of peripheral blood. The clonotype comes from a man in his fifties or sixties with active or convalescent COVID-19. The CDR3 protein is CASSDAHGSSPLHF. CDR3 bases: TGTGCCAGCTCAGACGCGCACGGGAGTTCACCCCTCCACTTT. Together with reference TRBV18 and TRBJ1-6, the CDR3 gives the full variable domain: NAGVMQNPRHLVRRRGQEARLRCSPMKGHSHVYWYRQLPEEGLKFMVYLQKENIIDESGMPKERFSAEFPKEGPSILRIQQVVRGDSAAYFCASSDAHGSSPLHFGNGTRLTVT.